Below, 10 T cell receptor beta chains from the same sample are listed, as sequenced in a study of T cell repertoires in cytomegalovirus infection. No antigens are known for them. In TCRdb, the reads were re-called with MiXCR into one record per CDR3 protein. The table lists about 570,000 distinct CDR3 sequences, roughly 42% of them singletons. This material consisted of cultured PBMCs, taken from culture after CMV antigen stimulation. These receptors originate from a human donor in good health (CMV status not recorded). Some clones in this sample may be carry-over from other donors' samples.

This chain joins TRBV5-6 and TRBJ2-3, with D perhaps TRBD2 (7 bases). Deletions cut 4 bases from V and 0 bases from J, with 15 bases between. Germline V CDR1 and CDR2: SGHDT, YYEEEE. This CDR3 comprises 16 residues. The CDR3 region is CASSPGRGASTDTQYF. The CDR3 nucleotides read TGTGCCAGCAGCCCCGGACGGGGGGCCAGCACAGATACGCAGTATTTT.

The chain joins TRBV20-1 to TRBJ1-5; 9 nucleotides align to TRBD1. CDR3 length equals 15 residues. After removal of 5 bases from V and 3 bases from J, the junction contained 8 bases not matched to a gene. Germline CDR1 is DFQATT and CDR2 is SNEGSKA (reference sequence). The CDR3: CSAGEDRGINQPQHF. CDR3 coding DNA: TGCAGTGCTGGTGAGGACAGGGGAATCAATCAGCCCCAGCATTTT.

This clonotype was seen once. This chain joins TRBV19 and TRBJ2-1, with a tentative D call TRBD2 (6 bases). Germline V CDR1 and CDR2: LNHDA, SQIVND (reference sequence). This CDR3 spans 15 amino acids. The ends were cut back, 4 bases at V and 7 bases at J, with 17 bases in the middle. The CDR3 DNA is TGTGCCAGTAGTAGGGGGGAGGCGCGGGATAATGAGCAGTTCTTC. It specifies CASSRGEARDNEQFF.

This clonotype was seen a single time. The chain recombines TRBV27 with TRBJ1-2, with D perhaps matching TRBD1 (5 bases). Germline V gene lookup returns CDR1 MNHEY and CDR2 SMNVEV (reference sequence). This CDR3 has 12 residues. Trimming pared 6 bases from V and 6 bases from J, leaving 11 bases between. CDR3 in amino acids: CASRTGFDGYTF. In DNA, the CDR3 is TGTGCCAGCAGAACAGGATTCGATGGCTACACCTTC.

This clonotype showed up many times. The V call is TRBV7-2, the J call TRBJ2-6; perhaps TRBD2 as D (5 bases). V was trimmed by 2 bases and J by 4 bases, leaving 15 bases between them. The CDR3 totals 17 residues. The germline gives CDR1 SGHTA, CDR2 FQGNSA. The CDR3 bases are TGTGCCAGCAGCTTAAGATCCCCAGCTAGCGGGGCCAACGTCCTGACTTTC. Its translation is CASSLRSPASGANVLTF.

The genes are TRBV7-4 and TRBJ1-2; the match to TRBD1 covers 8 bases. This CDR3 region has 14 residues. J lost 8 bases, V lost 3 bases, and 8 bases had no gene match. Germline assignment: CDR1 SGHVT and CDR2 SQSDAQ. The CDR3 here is CASSFWDRFHGYTF. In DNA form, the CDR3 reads TGTGCCAGCAGCTTTTGGGACAGGTTTCACGGCTACACCTTC.

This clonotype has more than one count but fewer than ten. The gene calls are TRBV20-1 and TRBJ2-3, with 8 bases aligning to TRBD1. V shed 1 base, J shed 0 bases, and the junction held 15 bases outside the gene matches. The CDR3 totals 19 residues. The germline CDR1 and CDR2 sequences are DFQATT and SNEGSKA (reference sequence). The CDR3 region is CSARVMTGVRLPSTDTQYF. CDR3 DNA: TGCAGTGCTAGAGTCATGACAGGGGTGAGACTTCCTAGCACAGATACGCAGTATTTT.

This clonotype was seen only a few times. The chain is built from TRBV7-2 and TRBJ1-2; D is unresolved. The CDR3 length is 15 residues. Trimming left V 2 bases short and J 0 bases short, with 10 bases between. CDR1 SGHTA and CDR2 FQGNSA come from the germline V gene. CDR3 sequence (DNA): TGTGCCAGCAGCTTATCAACGTCAGCTAACTATGGCTACACCTTC. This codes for CASSLSTSANYGYTF.

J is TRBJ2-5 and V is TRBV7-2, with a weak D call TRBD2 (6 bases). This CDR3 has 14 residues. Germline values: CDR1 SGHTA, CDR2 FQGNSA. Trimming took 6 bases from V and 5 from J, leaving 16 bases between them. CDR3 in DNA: TGTGCCAGCAGAGTAGCCCTAGCGCGGGAGACCCAGTACTTC. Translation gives CASRVALARETQYF. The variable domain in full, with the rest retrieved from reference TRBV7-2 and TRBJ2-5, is GAGVSQSPSNKVTEKGKDVELRCDPISGHTALYWYRQSLGQGLEFLIYFQGNSAPDKSGLPSDRFSAERTGGSVSTLTIQRTQQEDSAVYLCASRVALARETQYFGPGTRLLVL.

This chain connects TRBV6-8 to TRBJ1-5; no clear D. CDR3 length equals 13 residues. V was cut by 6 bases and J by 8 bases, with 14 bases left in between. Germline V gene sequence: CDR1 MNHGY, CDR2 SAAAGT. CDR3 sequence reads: CASRKTPPEPQHF. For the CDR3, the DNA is TGTGCCAGCAGAAAGACCCCACCGGAGCCCCAGCATTTT.